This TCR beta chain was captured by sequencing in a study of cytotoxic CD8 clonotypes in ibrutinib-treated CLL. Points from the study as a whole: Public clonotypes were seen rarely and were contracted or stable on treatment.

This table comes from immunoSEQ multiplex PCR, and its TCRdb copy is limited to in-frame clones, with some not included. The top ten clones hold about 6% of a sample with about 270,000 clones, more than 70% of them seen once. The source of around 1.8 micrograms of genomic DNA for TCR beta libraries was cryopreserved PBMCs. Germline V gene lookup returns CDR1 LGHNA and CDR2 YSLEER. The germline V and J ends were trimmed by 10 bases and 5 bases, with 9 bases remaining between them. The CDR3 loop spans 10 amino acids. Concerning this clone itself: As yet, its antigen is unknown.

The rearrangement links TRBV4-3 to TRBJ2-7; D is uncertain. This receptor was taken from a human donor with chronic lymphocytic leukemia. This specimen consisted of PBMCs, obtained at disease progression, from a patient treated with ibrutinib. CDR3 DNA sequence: TGCGCCACCTATAAGGACGAGCAGTACTTC. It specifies CATYKDEQYF.